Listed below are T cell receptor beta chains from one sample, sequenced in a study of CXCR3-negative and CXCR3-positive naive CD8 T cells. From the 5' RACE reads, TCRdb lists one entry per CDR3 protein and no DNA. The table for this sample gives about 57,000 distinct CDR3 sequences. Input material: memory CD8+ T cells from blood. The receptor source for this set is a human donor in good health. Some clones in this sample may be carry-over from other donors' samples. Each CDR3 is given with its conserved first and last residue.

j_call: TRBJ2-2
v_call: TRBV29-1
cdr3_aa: CSVFTVERGTGELFF

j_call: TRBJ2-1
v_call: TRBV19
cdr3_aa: CASSTSGVYNEQFF

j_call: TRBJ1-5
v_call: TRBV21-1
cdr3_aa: CASSKVGPWEPQHF

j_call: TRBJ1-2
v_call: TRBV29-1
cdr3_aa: CSVTGLTNYGYTF

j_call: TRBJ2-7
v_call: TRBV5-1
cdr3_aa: CASSLIGGSSYEQYF

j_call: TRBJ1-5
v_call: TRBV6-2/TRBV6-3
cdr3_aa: CASSYGRGTQPQHF

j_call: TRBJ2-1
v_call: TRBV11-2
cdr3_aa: CASRPRGVDEQFF

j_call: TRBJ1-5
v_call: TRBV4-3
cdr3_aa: CASSQGPGTGGQPQHF

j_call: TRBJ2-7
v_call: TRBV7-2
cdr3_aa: CASSSNRIPPRTRDAADYEQYF

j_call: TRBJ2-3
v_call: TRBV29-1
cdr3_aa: CSVYSGYTDTQYF

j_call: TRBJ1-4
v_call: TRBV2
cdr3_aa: CASSPTADREFF

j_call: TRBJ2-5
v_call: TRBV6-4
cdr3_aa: CASAAGAEETQYF

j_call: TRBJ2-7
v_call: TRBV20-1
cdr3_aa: CSARPFDSYEQYF

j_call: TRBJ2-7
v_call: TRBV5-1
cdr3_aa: CASSFAGASYEQYF

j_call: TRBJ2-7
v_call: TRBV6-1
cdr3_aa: CASSESGAPSYEQYF

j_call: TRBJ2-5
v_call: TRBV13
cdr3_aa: CASSLGEGRLGQETQYF

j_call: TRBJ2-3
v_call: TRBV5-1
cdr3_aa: CASSFFGGTDTQYF

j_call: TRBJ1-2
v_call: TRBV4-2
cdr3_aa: CASSQAGADGYGYTF

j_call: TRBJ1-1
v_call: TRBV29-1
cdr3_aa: CSVGTGGGYTEAFF

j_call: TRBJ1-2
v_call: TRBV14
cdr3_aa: CASSQGTLRYTF

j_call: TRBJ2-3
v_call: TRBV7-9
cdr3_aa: CASSLAFKTVGSTDTQYF

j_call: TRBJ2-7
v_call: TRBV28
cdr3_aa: CASTSLGKRRFDEQYF

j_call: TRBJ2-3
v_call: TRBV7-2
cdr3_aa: CARGPKAGEMTDTQYF

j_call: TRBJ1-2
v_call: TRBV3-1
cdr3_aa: CASSQDFGREGPAYGYTF

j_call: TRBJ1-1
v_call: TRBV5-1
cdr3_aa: CASSATANTEAFF

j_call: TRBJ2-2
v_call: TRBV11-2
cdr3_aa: CASSQRSTGELFF

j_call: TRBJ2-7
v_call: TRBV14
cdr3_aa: CASSQDMGPYEQYF

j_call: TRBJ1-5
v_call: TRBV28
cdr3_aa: CASSSRTVRGNQPQHF

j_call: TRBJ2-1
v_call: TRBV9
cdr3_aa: CASSAWDSSNEQFF

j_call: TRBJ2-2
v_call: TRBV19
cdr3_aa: CASSKGTDYTGELFF